The present TCR beta chain was sequenced within a study of T cells in Graves' hyperthyroidism and ophthalmopathy. There are many counts of this clonotype. Amplified regions were TCR beta CDR3 sequences from RNA transcripts. First-round RT-PCR of the TCR CDR3 relied on the HTBI primer set. A single record per CDR3 protein comes from TCRdb applying MiXCR to the multiplex PCR reads. The table lists about 400,000 distinct CDR3 sequences, 14% to 15% of them singletons. Germline V gene lookup returns CDR1 GTSNPN and CDR2 SVGIG (reference sequence). CDR3 length equals 13 residues. Losses at the gene ends were 3 bases for V and 4 bases for J; bases not matched to a gene: 3. Investigators excluded patients with uncontrolled infection, other autoimmune disease, pregnancy or lactation.

The specimen sequenced was blood. The TCR comes from a woman in her 30s with Graves' hyperthyroidism. The J gene is TRBJ2-3, the V gene TRBV30; 8 positions match TRBD1. The CDR3 protein is CAWSGQGADTQYF. The CDR3 DNA reads as TGTGCCTGGAGCGGACAGGGCGCAGATACGCAGTATTTT.